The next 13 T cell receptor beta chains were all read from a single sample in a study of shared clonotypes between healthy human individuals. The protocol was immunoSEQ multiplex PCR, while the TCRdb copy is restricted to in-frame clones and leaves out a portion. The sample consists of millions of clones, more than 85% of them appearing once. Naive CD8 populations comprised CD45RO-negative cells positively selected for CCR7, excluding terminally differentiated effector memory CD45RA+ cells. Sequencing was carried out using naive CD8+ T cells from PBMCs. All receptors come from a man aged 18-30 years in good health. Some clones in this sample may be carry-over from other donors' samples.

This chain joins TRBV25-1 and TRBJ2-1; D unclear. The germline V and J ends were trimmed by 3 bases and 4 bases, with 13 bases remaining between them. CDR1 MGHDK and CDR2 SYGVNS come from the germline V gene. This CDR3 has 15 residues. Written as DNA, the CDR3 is TGTGCCAGCAGTGACAGCGAGTGGTTATACAATGAGCAGTTCTTC. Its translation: CASSDSEWLYNEQFF. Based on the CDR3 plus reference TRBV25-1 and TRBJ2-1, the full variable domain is EADIYQTPRYLVIGTGKKITLECSQTMGHDKMYWYQQDPGMELHLIHYSYGVNSTEKGDLSSESTVSRIRTEHFPLTLESARPSHTSQYLCASSDSEWLYNEQFFGPGTRLTVL.

DNA of the CDR3: TGTGCCAGCGAACTAGCGGGAGGCACCTACGAGCAGTACTTC. This encodes CASELAGGTYEQYF. The chain employs TRBV28 and TRBJ2-7; 12 nucleotides align to TRBD2. Germline CDR1 is MDHEN and CDR2 is SYDVKM. This CDR3 comprises 14 residues. The V gene end was trimmed by 8 bases and the J gene end by 2 bases; junction bases not matched to a gene: 4.

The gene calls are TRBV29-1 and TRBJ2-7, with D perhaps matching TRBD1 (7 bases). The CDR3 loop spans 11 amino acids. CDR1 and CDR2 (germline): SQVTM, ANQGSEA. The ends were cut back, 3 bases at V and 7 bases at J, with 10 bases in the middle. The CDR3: CSVETGREQYF. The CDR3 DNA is TGCAGCGTTGAGACAGGGAGGGAGCAGTACTTC.

CDR3 amino acids: CASSQVVGSLNEKLFF. Written as DNA, the CDR3 is TGTGCCAGCAGCCAAGTCGTGGGCAGTCTAAATGAAAAACTGTTTTTT. The chain carries TRBV11-2 and TRBJ1-4, with unresolved D. CDR1 is SGHAT, CDR2 FQNNGV, per germline. V lost 5 bases to trimming and J lost 5 bases, with 18 bases between them. CDR3 length: 16 residues.

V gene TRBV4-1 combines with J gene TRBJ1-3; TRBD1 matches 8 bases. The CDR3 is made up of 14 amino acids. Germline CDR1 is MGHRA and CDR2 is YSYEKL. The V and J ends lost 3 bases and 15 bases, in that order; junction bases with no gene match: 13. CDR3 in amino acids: CASSHPLDRAVAYF. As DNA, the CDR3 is TGCGCCAGCAGCCACCCATTGGACAGGGCGGTTGCATATTTT.

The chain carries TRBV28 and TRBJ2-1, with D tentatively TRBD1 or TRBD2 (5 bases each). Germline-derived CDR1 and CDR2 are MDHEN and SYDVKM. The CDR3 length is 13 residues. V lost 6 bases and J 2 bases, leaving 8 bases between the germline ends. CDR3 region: CASRGDPYNEQFF. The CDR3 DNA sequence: TGTGCCAGCAGGGGGGACCCCTACAATGAGCAGTTCTTC.

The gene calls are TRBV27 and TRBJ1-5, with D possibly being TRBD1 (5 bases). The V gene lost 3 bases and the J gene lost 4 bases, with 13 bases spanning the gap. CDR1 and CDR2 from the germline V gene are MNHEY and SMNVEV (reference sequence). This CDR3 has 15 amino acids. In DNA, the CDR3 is TGTGCCAGCAGTTTTGGCTGGGACCTGAATCAGCCCCAGCATTTT. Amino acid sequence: CASSFGWDLNQPQHF.

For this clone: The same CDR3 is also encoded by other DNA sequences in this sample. The CDR3 protein is CASSLTGSSYNEQFF. The CDR3 DNA reads TGTGCCAGCAGCTTAACAGGAAGCTCCTACAATGAGCAGTTCTTC. The V gene is TRBV7-3, the J gene TRBJ2-1; D is undetermined. The CDR3 contains 15 residues. V lost 0 bases, J lost 0 bases, and 6 bases lay in between. Germline V gene data show CDR1 as SGHTA and CDR2 as FQGTGA.

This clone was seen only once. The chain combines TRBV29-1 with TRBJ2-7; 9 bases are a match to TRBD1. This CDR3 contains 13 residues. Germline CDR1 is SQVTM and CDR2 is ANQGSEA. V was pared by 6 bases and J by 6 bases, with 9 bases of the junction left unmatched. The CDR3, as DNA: TGCAGCGTACCGGGACAGGGATCCCTCGAGCAGTACTTC. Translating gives CSVPGQGSLEQYF.

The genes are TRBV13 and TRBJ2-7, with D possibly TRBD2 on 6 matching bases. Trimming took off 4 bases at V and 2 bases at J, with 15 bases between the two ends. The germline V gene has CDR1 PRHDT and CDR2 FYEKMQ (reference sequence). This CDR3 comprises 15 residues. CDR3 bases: TGTGCCAGCAGCTCGGGACTGTTTAGCGCCTACGAGCAGTACTTC. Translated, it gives CASSSGLFSAYEQYF.

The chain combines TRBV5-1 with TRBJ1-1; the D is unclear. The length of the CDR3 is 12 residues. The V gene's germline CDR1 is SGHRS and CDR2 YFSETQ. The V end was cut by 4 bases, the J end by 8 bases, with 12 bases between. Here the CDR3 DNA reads TGCGCCAGCAGCCCCAAAGGACGGGAAGCTTTCTTT. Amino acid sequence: CASSPKGREAFF.

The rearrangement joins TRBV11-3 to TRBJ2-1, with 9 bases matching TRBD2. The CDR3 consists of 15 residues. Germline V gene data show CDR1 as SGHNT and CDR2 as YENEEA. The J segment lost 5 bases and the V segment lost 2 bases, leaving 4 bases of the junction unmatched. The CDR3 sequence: CASSLYPSGNNEQFF. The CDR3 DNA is TGTGCCAGCAGCTTATATCCTAGCGGGAACAATGAGCAGTTCTTC.

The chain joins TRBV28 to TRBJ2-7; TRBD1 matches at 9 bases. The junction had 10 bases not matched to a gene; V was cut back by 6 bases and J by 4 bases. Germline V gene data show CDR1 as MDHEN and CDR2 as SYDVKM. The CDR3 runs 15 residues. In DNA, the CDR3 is TGTGCCAGCAGACAACCGGGACAGGGTATTTACGAGCAGTACTTC. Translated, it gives CASRQPGQGIYEQYF.